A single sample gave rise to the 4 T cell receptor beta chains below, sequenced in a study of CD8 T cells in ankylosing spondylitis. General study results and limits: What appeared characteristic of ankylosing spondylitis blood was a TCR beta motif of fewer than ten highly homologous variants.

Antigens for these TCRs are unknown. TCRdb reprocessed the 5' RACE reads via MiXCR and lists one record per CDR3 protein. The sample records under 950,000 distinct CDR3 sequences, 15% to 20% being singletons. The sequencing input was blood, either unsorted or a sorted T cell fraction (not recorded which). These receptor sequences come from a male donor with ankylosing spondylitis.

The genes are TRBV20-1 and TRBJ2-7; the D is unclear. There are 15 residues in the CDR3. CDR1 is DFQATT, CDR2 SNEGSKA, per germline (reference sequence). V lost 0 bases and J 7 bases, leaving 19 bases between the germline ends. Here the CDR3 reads CSAREAERSNWEQYF. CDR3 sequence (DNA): TGCAGTGCTAGAGAGGCGGAACGGTCTAACTGGGAGCAGTACTTC.

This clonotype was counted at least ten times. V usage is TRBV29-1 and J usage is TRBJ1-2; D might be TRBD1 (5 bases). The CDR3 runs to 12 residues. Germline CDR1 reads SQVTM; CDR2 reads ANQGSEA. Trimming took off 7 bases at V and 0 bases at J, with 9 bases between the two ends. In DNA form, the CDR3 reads TGCAGCGCTCGACAGACTAACTATGGCTACACCTTC. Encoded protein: CSARQTNYGYTF.

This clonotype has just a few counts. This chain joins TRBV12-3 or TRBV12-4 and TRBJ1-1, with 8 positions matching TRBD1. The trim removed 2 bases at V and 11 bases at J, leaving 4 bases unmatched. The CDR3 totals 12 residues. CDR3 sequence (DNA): TGTGCCAGCAGTTTATTCCAGGGGGCGGCTTTCTTT. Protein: CASSLFQGAAFF.

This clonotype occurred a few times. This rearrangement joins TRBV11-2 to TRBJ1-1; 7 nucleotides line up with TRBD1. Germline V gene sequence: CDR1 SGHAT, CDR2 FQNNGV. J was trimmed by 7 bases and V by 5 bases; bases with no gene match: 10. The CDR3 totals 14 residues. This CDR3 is CASSTSRQGGEAFF. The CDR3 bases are TGTGCCAGCAGCACCAGTAGACAGGGTGGTGAAGCTTTCTTT. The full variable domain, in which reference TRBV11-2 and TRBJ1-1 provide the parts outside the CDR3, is EAGVAQSPRYKIIEKRQSVAFWCNPISGHATLYWYQQILGQGPKLLIQFQNNGVVDDSQLPKDRFSAERLKGVDSTLKIQPAKLEDSAVYLCASSTSRQGGEAFFGQGTRLTVV.